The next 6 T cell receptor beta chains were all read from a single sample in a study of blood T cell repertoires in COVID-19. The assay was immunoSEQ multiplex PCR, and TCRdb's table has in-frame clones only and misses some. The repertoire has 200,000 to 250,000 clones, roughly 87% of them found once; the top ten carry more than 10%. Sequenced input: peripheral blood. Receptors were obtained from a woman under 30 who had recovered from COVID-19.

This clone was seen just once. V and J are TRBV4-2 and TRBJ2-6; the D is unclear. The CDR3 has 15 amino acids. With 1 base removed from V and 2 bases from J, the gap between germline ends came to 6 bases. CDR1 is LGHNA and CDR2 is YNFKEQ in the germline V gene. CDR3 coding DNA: TGTGCCAGCAGCCAAGGAGTCGCTGGGGCCAACGTCCTGACTTTC. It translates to CASSQGVAGANVLTF.

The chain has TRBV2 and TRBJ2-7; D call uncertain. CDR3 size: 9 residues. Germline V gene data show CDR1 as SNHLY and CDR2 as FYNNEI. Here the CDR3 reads CVSESMQYF. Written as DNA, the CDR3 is TGTGTCTCAGAAAGTATGCAGTACTTC.

The DNA of the CDR3 is TGCGCCAGCAGCCAGGATCACTGGTCTTGGGCCGAAAAACTGTTTTTT. Amino acids: CASSQDHWSWAEKLFF. V is TRBV4-1 and J is TRBJ1-4; the D is unclear. Germline loops: CDR1 MGHRA, CDR2 YSYEKL. V was shortened by 3 bases and J by 8 bases, with 19 bases between the two germline ends. The CDR3 covers 16 residues.

The CDR3 loop reads CASSIGGRRYEQYF. In DNA form, the CDR3 reads TGTGCCAGTAGTATTGGTGGGAGGAGGTACGAGCAGTACTTC. The V call is TRBV19, the J call TRBJ2-7, with D possibly matching TRBD2 (6 bases). Germline CDR1 LNHDA, CDR2 SQIVND (reference sequence). The CDR3 is 14 amino acids. V was pared by 3 bases and J by 4 bases, with 13 bases between.

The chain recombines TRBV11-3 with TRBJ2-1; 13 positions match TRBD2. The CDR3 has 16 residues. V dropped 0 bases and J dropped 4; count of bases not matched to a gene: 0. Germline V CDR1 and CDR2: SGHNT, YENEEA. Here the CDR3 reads CASSLEGLAGYNEQFF. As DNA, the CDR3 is TGTGCCAGCAGCTTAGAGGGACTAGCGGGGTACAATGAGCAGTTCTTC.

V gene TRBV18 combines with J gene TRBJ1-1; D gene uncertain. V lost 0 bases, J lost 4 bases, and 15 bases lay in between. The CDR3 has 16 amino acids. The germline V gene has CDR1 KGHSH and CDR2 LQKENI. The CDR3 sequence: CASSPPGSRRTTEAFF. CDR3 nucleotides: TGTGCCAGCTCACCACCGGGGAGCCGACGGACCACTGAAGCTTTCTTT.